This T cell receptor (beta chain) comes out of a study of cytomegalovirus exposure and HLA in healthy donors. General study results and limits: Highly shared variants forming one cluster were likely a sequencing artifact. Upon later analysis, TCR association rates were observed to vary by HLA locus, being highest for DRB1 and lowest for HLA-C. A later analysis linked a missense variant in DCLRE1C to the trimming of TCR beta V and J genes.

The PCR employed 60 Vbeta primers together with 13 Jbeta primers. Only in-frame clones appear in the TCRdb table, and some are missing; sequencing was by immunoSEQ multiplex PCR. Its table lists approximately 110,000 clones. As concerns this clone: The antigen is unknown.

Sequenced material: PBMCs. This clonotype originated in a man between 18 and 29 years old in good health and CMV-seronegative.

CDR3 DNA sequence: TGTGCCAGCAGTTCCCTTCCGGTGTTAGCGGGGACCACAGATACGCAGTATTTT. Amino acid sequence: CASSSLPVLAGTTDTQYF. The chain employs TRBV27 and TRBJ2-3; 8 nucleotides line up with TRBD2. This CDR3 spans 18 amino acids. V lost 4 bases and J lost 2; bases outside the gene matches: 14. Germline lookup yields CDR1 MNHEY and CDR2 SMNVEV (reference sequence).